The sequence of this TCR beta chain was determined in a study of blood T cell repertoires in COVID-19 (dated by TCRdb to about 2020). The study in broad terms: The collaborator samples originated in the United States, Italy and Spain and spanned the acute and convalescent phases of COVID-19. The material from the prospective study consisted of cDNA or gDNA derived from T cells, B-cell-depleted T cells, or PBMCs. The dataset comprised deeply sampled blood TCRbeta repertoires from subjects exposed to, actively infected with, or recovered from COVID-19. The repertoires were made available in a free public database intended to serve as a resource for research on the immune response to SARS-CoV-2. Samples were obtained from the ongoing ImmuneRACE study (first 160 participants) and from approximately 1,200 subjects provided by 6 global collaborators. A de-identified subject ID, COVID-19 status, age in years and sex were almost always included in the sample metadata. Where available, HLA class I and class II types were obtained from metadata supplied by the sample provider rather than from assay-based typing.

The CDR3 covers 14 residues, taking in both the cysteine and the phenylalanine. The read is trimmed to its CDR3 DNA, 42 bases read in frame from base 1. V is pruned by 5 bases and J by 3 bases, leaving 2 bases of the junction without a gene match. Reading the germline V gene gives CDR1 KGHDR and CDR2 SFDVKD. To note about this clone: Its cognate antigen has yet to be identified. Within one base of it there is no much larger clone, and no base qualities were kept.

The paper as a whole reports these results and caveats: The amount of clinical and demographic metadata varied by source and participant and was provided uncurated.

Each collaborating institution followed its own protocols to collect whole blood in K2EDTA tubes. Collaborator samples were shipped for TCRbeta analysis as frozen whole blood, isolated PBMCs, or DNA extracted from either sample type. The immunoSEQ Assay, a bias-controlled multiplex PCR, was used to amplify TCRbeta CDR3 regions from genomic DNA. Concerning the study's data processing: The number of nucleated cells in each sample was estimated from the amplification of reference gene primers within the assay. To quantify the absolute abundance of each unique TCRbeta CDR3 rearrangement, sequence reads were collapsed and filtered. For each sample, productive Simpson clonality was calculated by taking the square root of Simpson's diversity index across productive rearrangements. Sourced from immuneACCESS, this table was stored by TCRdb with only in-frame sequences that have V and J called. A share of the clones is absent; for the studies checked, an unresolved V gene accounts for under half, and the remainder has no known explanation. The D gene and trimming were derived from the DNA, and the V and J assignments and clone size from that table. Counted in this sample were approximately 100,000 clones; 75% to 90% of them appeared once. Clones ranked in the top ten supply approximately 2% of the sample.

The TCR comes from a woman between 70 and 85 years old with active or convalescent COVID-19. The rearrangement joined TRBV24-1 to TRBJ2-3; TRBD1 matches 9 bases in the middle. The specimen was peripheral blood. CDR3 reads: CATSGGQGTDTQYF. The DNA reads TGTGCCACCAGTGGCGGACAGGGGACAGATACGCAGTATTTT.